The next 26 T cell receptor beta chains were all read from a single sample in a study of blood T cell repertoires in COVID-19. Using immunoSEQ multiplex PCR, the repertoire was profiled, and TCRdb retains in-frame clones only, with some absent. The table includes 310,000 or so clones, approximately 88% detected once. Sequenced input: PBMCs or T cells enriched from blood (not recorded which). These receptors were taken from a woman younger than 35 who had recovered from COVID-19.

CDR3 sequence: CASSLETGNGYTF. DNA of the CDR3: TGTGCCAGCAGTCTTGAGACAGGGAATGGCTACACCTTC. The J gene is TRBJ1-2, the V gene TRBV13, with 7 bases aligning to TRBD1. Germline V gene data show CDR1 as PRHDT and CDR2 as FYEKMQ (reference sequence). This CDR3 region has 13 residues. The trim removed 6 bases at V and 6 bases at J, leaving 7 bases unmatched. Based on the CDR3 plus reference TRBV13 and TRBJ1-2, the full variable domain is AAGVIQSPRHLIKEKRETATLKCYPIPRHDTVYWYQQGPGQDPQFLISFYEKMQSDKGSIPDRFSAQQFSDYHSELNMSSLELGDSALYFCASSLETGNGYTFGSGTRLTVV.

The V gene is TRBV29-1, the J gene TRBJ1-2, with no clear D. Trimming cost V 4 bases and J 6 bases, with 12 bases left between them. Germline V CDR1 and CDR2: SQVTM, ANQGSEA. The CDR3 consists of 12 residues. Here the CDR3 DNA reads TGCAGCGTTGCCCCCCTAAAGCATGGCTACACCTTC. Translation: CSVAPLKHGYTF. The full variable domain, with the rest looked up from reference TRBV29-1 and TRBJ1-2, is SAVISQKPSRDICQRGTSLTIQCQVDSQVTMMFWYRQQPGQSLTLIATANQGSEATYESGFVIDKFPISRPNLTFSTLTVSNMSPEDSSIYLCSVAPLKHGYTFGSGTRLTVV.

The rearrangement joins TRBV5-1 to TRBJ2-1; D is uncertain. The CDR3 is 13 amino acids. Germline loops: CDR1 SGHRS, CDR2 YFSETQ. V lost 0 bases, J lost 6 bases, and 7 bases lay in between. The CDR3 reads CASSLVATNEQFF. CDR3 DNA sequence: TGCGCCAGCAGCTTGGTAGCCACCAATGAGCAGTTCTTC. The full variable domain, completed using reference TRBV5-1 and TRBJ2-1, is KAGVTQTPRYLIKTRGQQVTLSCSPISGHRSVSWYQQTPGQGLQFLFEYFSETQRNKGNFPGRFSGRQFSNSRSEMNVSTLELGDSALYLCASSLVATNEQFFGPGTRLTVL.

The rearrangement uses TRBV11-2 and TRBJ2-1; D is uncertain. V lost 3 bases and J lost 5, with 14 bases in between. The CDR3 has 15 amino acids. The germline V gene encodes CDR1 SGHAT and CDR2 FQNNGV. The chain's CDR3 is CASSFGRGPNNEQFF. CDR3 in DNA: TGTGCCAGCAGCTTTGGCAGAGGCCCGAACAATGAGCAGTTCTTC.

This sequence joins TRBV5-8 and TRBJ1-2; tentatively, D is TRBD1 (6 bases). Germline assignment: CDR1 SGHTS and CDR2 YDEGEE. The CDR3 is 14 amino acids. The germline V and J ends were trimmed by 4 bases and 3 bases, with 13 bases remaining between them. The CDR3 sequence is CASSLIQGDYGYTF. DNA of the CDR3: TGTGCCAGCAGCCTGATACAGGGAGACTATGGCTACACCTTC.

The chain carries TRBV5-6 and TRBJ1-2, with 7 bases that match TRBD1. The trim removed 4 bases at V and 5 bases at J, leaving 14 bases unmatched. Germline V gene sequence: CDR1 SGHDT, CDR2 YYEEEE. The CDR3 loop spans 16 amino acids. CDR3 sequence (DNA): TGTGCCAGCAGCCACCGACCGGGGACAGCCTATTATGGCTACACCTTC. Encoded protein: CASSHRPGTAYYGYTF.

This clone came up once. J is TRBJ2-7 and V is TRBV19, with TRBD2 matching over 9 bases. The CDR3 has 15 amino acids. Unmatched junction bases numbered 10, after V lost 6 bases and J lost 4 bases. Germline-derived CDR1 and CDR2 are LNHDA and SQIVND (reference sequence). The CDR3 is CASSEQSGRTYEQYF. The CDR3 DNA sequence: TGTGCCAGTAGCGAACAGAGCGGGAGGACTTACGAGCAGTACTTC.

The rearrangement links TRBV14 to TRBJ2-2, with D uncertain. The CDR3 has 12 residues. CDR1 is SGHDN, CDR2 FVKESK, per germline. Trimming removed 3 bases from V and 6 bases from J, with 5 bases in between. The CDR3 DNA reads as TGTGCCAGCAGCCATCCTGCCGGGGAGCTGTTTTTT. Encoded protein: CASSHPAGELFF.

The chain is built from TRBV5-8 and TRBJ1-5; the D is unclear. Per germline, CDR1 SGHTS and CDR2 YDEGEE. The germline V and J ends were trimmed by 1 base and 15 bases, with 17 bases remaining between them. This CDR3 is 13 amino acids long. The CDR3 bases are TGTGCCAGCAGCTTGATGCGGGGAGGAAAGGTGCATTTT. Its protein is CASSLMRGGKVHF.

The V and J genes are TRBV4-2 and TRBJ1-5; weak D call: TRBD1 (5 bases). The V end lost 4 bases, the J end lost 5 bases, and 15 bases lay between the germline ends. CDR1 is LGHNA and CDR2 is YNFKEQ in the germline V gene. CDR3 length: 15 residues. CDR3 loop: CASSLTQGRDQPQHF. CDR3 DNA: TGTGCCAGCAGCCTTACGCAGGGCCGGGATCAGCCCCAGCATTTT.

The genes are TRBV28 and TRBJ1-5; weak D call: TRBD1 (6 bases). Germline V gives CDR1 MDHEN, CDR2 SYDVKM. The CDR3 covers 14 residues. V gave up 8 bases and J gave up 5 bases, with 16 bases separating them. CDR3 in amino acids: CASEPPGQYQPQHF. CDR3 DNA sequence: TGTGCCAGCGAACCTCCAGGACAGTATCAGCCCCAGCATTTT.

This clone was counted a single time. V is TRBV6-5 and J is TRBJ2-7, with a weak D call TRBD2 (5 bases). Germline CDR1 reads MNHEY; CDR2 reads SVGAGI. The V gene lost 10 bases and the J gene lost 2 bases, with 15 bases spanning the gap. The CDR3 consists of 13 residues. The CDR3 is CATTGSPAYEQYF. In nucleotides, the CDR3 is TGTGCCACTACGGGATCGCCGGCCTACGAGCAGTACTTC.

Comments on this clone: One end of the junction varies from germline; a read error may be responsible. The CDR3 DNA follows: TGTGCCAGCAGTCGGACTCTTGAGGAGGACTTC. Its translation is CASSRTLEEDF. The V call is TRBV6-5, the J call TRBJ2-5; D possibly corresponds to TRBD2 (5 bases). CDR3 length: 11 amino acids. CDR1 and CDR2 from the germline V gene are MNHEY and SVGAGI.

CDR3 in DNA: TGCAGCGGGGTACCCGGGACAGGGGACACAGATACGCAGTATTTT. Its protein is CSGVPGTGDTDTQYF. The chain combines TRBV29-1 with TRBJ2-3; 10 positions match TRBD1. Germline assignment: CDR1 SQVTM and CDR2 ANQGSEA. V lost 7 bases to trimming and J lost 2 bases; unmatched junction nucleotides: 9. The length of the CDR3 is 15 residues.

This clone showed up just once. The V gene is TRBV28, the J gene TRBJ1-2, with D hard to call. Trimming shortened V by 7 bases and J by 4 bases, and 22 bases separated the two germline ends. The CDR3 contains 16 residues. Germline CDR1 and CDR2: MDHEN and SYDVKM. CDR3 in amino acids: CASTESGQRWGYGYTF. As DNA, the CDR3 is TGTGCCAGCACCGAATCCGGGCAGCGGTGGGGCTATGGCTACACCTTC.

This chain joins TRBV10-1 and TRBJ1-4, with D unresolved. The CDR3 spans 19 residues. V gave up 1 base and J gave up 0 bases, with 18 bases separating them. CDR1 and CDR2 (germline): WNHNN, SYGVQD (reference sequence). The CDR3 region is CASSEYDESQGATNEKLFF. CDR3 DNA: TGCGCCAGCAGTGAGTACGATGAATCACAAGGAGCAACTAATGAAAAACTGTTTTTT.

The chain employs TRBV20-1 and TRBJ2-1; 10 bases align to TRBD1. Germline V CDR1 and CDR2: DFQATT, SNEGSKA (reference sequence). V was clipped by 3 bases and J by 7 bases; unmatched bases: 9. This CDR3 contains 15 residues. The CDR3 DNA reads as TGCAGTGCTAGTCAGTCCGGGACAGGGGAGAATGAGCAGTTCTTC. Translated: CSASQSGTGENEQFF.

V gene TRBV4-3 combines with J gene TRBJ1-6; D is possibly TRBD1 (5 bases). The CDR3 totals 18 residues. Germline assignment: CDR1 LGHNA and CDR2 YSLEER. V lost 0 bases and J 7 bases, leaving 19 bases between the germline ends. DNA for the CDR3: TGCGCCAGCAGCCAAGATCCGGGGGAAGCGTCTCTAAATTCACCCCTCCACTTT. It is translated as CASSQDPGEASLNSPLHF.

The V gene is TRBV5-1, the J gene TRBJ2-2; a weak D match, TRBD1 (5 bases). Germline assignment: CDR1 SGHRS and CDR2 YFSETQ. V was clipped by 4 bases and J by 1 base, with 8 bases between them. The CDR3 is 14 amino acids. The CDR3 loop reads CASSPGQNTGELFF. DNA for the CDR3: TGCGCCAGCAGCCCCGGACAGAACACCGGGGAGCTGTTTTTT.

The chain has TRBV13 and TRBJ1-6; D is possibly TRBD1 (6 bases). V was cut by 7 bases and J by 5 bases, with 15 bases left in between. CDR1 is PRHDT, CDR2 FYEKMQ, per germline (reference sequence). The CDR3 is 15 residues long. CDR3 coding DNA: TGTGCCAGCAAAGGGCCGGACAGCCATAATTCACCCCTCCACTTT. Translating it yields CASKGPDSHNSPLHF. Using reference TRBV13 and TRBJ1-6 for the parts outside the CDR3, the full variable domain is AAGVIQSPRHLIKEKRETATLKCYPIPRHDTVYWYQQGPGQDPQFLISFYEKMQSDKGSIPDRFSAQQFSDYHSELNMSSLELGDSALYFCASKGPDSHNSPLHFGNGTRLTVT.

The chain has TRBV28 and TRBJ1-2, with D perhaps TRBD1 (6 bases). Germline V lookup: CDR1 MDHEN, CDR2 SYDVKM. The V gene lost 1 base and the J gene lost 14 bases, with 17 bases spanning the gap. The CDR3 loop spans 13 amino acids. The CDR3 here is CASSLYRVQGITF. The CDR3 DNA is TGTGCCAGCAGTTTATACCGGGTCCAGGGGATTACCTTC.

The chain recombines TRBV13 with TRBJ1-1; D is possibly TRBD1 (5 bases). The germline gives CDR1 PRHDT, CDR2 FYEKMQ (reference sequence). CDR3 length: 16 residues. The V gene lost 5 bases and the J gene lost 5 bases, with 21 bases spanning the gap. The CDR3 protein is CASSIRRDSWFTEAFF. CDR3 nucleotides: TGTGCCAGCAGCATACGCAGGGATTCGTGGTTTACTGAAGCTTTCTTT.

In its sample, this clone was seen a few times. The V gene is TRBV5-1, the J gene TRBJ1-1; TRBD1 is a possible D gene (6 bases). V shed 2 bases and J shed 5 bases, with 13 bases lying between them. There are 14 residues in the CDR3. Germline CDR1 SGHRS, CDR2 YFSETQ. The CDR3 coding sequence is TGCGCCAGCAGCTTCCAGGGGTCCGGGACTGAAGCTTTCTTT. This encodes CASSFQGSGTEAFF.

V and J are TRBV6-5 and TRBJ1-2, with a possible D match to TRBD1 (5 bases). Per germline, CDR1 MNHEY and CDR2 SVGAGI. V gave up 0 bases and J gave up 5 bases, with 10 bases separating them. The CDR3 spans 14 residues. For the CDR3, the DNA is TGTGCCAGCAGTTACTCGGGGCAGGAGTATGGCTACACCTTC. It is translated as CASSYSGQEYGYTF.

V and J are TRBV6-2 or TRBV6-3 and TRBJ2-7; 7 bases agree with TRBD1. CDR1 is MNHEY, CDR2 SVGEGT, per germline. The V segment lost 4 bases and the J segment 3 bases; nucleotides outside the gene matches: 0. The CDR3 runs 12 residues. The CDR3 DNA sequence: TGTGCCAGCAGTTGGGACAGCTACGAGCAGTACTTC. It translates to CASSWDSYEQYF.

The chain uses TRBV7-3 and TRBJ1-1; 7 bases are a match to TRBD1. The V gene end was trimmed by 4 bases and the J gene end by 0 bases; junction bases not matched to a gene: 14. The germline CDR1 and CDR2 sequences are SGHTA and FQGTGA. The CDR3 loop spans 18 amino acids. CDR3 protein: CASSYQRDSHLMNTEAFF. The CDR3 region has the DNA TGTGCCAGCAGCTATCAACGGGACAGCCACCTAATGAACACTGAAGCTTTCTTT.